A selection of T cell receptor beta chains follows, all from one sample in a study of cytomegalovirus exposure and HLA in healthy donors. TCRdb's table, derived via immunoSEQ multiplex PCR, lists solely in-frame clones and lacks some. The sample lists 160,000 or so clones; 60% to 80% were seen once. Sequencing input: PBMCs. These receptors came from a man aged 30 to 45 in good health and CMV-seropositive. The CDR3 runs from the conserved cysteine through the conserved F or W. Each record gives: CDR3 protein, CDR3 DNA, clone size, J gene, V gene, D gene. The D gene is left open where the match is weak. Expanded clones are given a class, and other clones once, few, many or no size at all.

cdr3_aa: CSVGQANTEAFF
cdr3_nt: TGCAGCGTTGGACAGGCGAACACTGAAGCTTTCTTT
clone_size: -
j_call: TRBJ1-1
v_call: TRBV29-1
d_call: -

cdr3_aa: CASSRTGVGEQYF
cdr3_nt: TGTGCCAGCAGCCGGACAGGGGTCGGCGAGCAGTACTTC
clone_size: -
j_call: TRBJ2-7
v_call: TRBV28
d_call: TRBD1

cdr3_aa: CASSITGNTEAFF
cdr3_nt: TGTGCCAGCAGCATTACAGGGAATACTGAAGCTTTCTTT
clone_size: -
j_call: TRBJ1-1
v_call: TRBV9
d_call: -

cdr3_aa: CASSPLPMDSKQFF
cdr3_nt: TGTGCCAGCAGTCCCCTTCCAATGGACAGCAAGCAGTTCTTC
clone_size: few
j_call: TRBJ2-1
v_call: TRBV27
d_call: -

cdr3_aa: CASSFVAGKETQYF
cdr3_nt: TGTGCCAGCAGTTTCGTAGCGGGAAAAGAGACCCAGTACTTC
clone_size: -
j_call: TRBJ2-5
v_call: TRBV27
d_call: TRBD2

cdr3_aa: CASRAASVTNEKLFF
cdr3_nt: TGTGCCAGCAGAGCGGCTTCCGTGACCAATGAAAAACTGTTTTTT
clone_size: -
j_call: TRBJ1-4
v_call: TRBV7-2
d_call: -

cdr3_aa: CASQGEGAGELFF
cdr3_nt: TGTGCCAGCCAGGGGGAAGGCGCCGGGGAGCTGTTTTTT
clone_size: -
j_call: TRBJ2-2
v_call: TRBV19
d_call: TRBD1

cdr3_aa: CASSPTRQGRGTDTQYF
cdr3_nt: TGTGCCAGCAGTCCTACTCGACAGGGTAGGGGCACAGATACGCAGTATTTT
clone_size: -
j_call: TRBJ2-3
v_call: TRBV28
d_call: TRBD1

cdr3_aa: CASSEGDRGFEKLFF
cdr3_nt: TGTGCCAGCAGCGAAGGGGACAGGGGGTTTGAAAAACTGTTTTTT
clone_size: -
j_call: TRBJ1-4
v_call: TRBV11-2
d_call: TRBD1

cdr3_aa: CASSLRASGDEQFF
cdr3_nt: TGTGCCAGCAGCTTAAGAGCTAGCGGCGATGAGCAGTTCTTC
clone_size: -
j_call: TRBJ2-1
v_call: TRBV7-3
d_call: TRBD2

cdr3_aa: CASSLGSRATYEQYF
cdr3_nt: TGTGCCAGCAGCTTGGGGAGCAGGGCCACCTACGAGCAGTACTTC
clone_size: -
j_call: TRBJ2-7
v_call: TRBV5-5
d_call: -

cdr3_aa: CASSLGSGGPSYEQYF
cdr3_nt: TGTGCCAGCAGCTTAGGAAGCGGGGGGCCCTCCTACGAGCAGTACTTC
clone_size: once
j_call: TRBJ2-7
v_call: TRBV11-2
d_call: TRBD2

cdr3_aa: CASSEEPGRVDTQYF
cdr3_nt: TGTGCCAGCAGCGAGGAACCAGGGAGGGTAGATACGCAGTATTTT
clone_size: -
j_call: TRBJ2-3
v_call: TRBV6-4
d_call: TRBD2